Each of the 10 T cell receptor beta chains below was sequenced from the same sample in a study of T-cell reconstitution after alpha-beta-depleted transplantation in children. Preparation of the TCRbeta library involved a method that used unique molecular identifiers. TCRdb processed the PCR reads anew with MiXCR; each CDR3 protein has one entry. In the table there are around 450,000 distinct CDR3 sequences, roughly a tenth of which are singletons. The material was PBMCs, obtained before TCRalphabeta/CD19-depleted stem cell transplant. The receptors here all came from a child aged 2-15 years with inherited bone marrow failure, due to receive a stem cell transplant.

The rearrangement joins TRBV27 to TRBJ2-2; perhaps TRBD1 as D (5 bases). CDR1 MNHEY and CDR2 SMNVEV come from the germline V gene (reference sequence). V lost 6 bases to trimming and J lost 7 bases, with 15 bases between them. The CDR3 runs 14 residues. The CDR3 DNA reads as TGTGCCAGCAGCCCTAGGGGCGCTGTCGGGGAGCTGTTTTTT. Translating gives CASSPRGAVGELFF.

This clonotype occurred many times. The CDR3 coding sequence is TGCGCCAGCAGCTTGGCCGGGGAGTCCCTCCGCTACGAGCAGTACTTC. Amino acid sequence: CASSLAGESLRYEQYF. The chain employs TRBV5-1 and TRBJ2-7, with D possibly being TRBD2 (5 bases). Germline CDR1 and CDR2: SGHRS and YFSETQ. The ends were cut back, 0 bases at V and 3 bases at J, with 16 bases in the middle. The CDR3 has 16 amino acids.

This clonotype was seen many times. The chain has TRBV7-2 and TRBJ2-7; TRBD2 might be the D (5 bases). V was shortened by 6 bases and J by 0 bases, with 12 bases between the two germline ends. Per germline, CDR1 SGHTA and CDR2 FQGNSA. The CDR3 totals 14 residues. The CDR3 sequence is CASRRAEHSYEQYF. CDR3 nucleotide sequence: TGTGCCAGCAGACGAGCGGAACACTCCTACGAGCAGTACTTC.

This clonotype was observed many times. The V and J genes are TRBV6-1 and TRBJ2-5; the match to TRBD2 covers 9 bases. CDR1 is MNHNS, CDR2 SASEGT, per germline. V shed 3 bases, J shed 1 base, and the junction held 9 bases outside the gene matches. The CDR3 loop spans 17 amino acids. CDR3 sequence (DNA): TGTGCCAGCAGTGATCGCGGGACTAGCCTGACCCAAGAGACCCAGTACTTC. Translating it yields CASSDRGTSLTQETQYF.

This clonotype came up many times. This chain joins TRBV7-2 and TRBJ2-2; tentative D call: TRBD2 (6 bases). This CDR3 spans 14 amino acids. Germline assignment: CDR1 SGHTA and CDR2 FQGNSA. V gave up 6 bases and J gave up 1 base, with 9 bases separating them. The CDR3 coding sequence is TGTGCCAGCAGAGGGCGGGGGAACACCGGGGAGCTGTTTTTT. Its protein product is CASRGRGNTGELFF.

The chain uses TRBV19 and TRBJ1-2; D ambiguous. The CDR3 is made up of 11 amino acids. Trimming took off 3 bases at V and 9 bases at J, with 8 bases between the two ends. Germline CDR1 and CDR2: LNHDA and SQIVND (reference sequence). The CDR3 DNA reads TGTGCCAGTAGTATTGGGAGCAGCTACACCTTC. Translated: CASSIGSSYTF. Filled out from reference TRBV19 and TRBJ1-2, the complete variable domain reads DGGITQSPKYLFRKEGQNVTLSCEQNLNHDAMYWYRQDPGQGLRLIYYSQIVNDFQKGDIAEGYSVSREKKESFPLTVTSAQKNPTAFYLCASSIGSSYTFGSGTRLTVV.

This clonotype has at least ten counts. This chain links TRBV6-5 with TRBJ2-5, with TRBD1 identical over 9 bases. Germline assignment: CDR1 MNHEY and CDR2 SVGAGI. J lost 4 bases, V lost 1 base, and 4 bases had no gene match. CDR3 size: 15 residues. DNA of the CDR3: TGTGCCAGCAGTTACTTGGCGGGACAGGGAGAGACCCAGTACTTC. This sequence encodes CASSYLAGQGETQYF.

There are many counts of this clonotype. This sequence joins TRBV20-1 and TRBJ1-5; D remains unclear. Germline CDR1 reads DFQATT; CDR2 reads SNEGSKA (reference sequence). V lost 0 bases, J lost 3 bases, and 6 bases lay in between. CDR3 length: 13 amino acids. The CDR3 reads CSAREVSNQPQHF. The CDR3 DNA reads TGCAGTGCTAGAGAAGTTTCCAATCAGCCCCAGCATTTT.

This clonotype was observed at least ten times. The CDR3 coding sequence is TGCGCCAGCAGCCTGGGACAGGGGGCGTTTGGTGAGCAGTTCTTC. Translating gives CASSLGQGAFGEQFF. This chain links TRBV5-1 with TRBJ2-1; 12 nucleotides align to TRBD1. Germline values: CDR1 SGHRS, CDR2 YFSETQ. This CDR3 has 15 amino acids. The V segment lost 4 bases and the J segment 9 bases; nucleotides outside the gene matches: 8.

This clonotype was detected many times. The V gene is TRBV5-1, the J gene TRBJ2-6; TRBD1 might be the D (6 bases). The V end lost 4 bases, the J end lost 2 bases, and 13 bases lay between the germline ends. There are 16 residues in the CDR3. Germline-derived CDR1 and CDR2 are SGHRS and YFSETQ. CDR3: CASSRASGAGANVLTF. CDR3 bases: TGCGCCAGCAGCCGAGCTTCAGGGGCTGGGGCCAACGTCCTGACTTTC.